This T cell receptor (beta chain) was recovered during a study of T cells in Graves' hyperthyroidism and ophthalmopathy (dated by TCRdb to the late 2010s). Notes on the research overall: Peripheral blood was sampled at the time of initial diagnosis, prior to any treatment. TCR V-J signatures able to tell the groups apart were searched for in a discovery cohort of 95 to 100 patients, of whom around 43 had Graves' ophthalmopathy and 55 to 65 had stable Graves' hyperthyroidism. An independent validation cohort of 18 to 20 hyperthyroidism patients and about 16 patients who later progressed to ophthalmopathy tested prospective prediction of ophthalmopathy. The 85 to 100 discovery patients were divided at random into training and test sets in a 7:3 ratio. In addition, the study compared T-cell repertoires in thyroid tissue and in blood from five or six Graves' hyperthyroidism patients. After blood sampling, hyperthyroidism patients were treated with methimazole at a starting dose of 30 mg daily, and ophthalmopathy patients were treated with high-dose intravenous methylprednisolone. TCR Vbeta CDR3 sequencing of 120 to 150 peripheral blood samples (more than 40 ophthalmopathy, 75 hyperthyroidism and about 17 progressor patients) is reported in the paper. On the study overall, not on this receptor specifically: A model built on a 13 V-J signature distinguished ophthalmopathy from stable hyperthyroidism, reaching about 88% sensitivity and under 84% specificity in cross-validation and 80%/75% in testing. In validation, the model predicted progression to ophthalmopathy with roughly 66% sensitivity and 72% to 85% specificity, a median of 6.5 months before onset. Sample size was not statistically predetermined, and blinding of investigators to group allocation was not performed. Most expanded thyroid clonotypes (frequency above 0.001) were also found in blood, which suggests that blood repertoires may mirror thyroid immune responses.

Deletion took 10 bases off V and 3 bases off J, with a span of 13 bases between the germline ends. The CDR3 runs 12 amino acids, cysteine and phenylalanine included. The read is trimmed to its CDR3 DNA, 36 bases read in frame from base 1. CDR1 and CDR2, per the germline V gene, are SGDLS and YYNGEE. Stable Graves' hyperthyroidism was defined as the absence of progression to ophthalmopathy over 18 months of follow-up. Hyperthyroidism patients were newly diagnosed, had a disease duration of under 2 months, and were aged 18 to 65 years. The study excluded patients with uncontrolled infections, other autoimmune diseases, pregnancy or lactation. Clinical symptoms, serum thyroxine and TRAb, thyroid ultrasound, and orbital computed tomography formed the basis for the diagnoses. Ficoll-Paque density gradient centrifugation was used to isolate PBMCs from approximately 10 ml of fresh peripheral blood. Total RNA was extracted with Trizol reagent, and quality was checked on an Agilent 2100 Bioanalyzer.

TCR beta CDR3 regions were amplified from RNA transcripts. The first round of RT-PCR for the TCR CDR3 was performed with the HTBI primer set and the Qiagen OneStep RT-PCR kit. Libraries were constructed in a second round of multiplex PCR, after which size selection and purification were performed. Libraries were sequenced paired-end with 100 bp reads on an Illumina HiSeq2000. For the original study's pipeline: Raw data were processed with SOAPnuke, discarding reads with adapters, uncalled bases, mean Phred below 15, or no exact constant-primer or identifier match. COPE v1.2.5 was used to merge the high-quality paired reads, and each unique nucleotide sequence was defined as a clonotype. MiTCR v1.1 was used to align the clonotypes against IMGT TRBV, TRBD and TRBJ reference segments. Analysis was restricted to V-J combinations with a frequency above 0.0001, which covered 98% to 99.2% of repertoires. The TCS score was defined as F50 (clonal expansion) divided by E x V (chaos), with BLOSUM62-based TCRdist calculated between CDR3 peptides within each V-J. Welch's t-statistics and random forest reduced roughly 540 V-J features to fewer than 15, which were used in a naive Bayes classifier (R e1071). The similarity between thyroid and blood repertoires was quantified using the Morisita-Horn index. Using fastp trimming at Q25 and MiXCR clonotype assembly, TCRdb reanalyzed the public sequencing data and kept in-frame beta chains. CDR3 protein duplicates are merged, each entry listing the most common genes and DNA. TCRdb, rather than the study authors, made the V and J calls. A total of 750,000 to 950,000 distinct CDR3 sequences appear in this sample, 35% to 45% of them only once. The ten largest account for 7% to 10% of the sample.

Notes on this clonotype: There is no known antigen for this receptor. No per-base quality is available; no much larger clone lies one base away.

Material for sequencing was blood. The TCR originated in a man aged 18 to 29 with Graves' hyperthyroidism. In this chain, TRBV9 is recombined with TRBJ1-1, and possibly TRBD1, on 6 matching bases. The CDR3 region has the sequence CACAGEDTEAFF. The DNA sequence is TGTGCCTGTGCAGGGGAAGACACTGAAGCTTTCTTT.